These T cell receptor beta chains were read from a single sample in a study of T cell repertoires in cytomegalovirus infection. TCRdb reprocessed the reads via MiXCR and lists one record per CDR3 protein. The sample carries about 89,000 distinct CDR3 sequences, 25% to 35% recorded once. Antigens for these TCRs are unknown. The starting material was CD8+ T cells from cultured PBMCs, obtained from culture after CMV antigen stimulation. Every receptor here comes from a human donor in good health (CMV status not recorded). Some clones in this sample may be carry-over from other donors' samples. Both conserved end residues are part of each CDR3. A D gene is named only where the DNA matches it firmly. Some rows have no size entry. The others give once, few or many, or a class for an expanded clone.

clone size	V gene	J gene	D gene	CDR3 DNA	CDR3 protein
NA	TRBV12-3/TRBV12-4	TRBJ1-2	NA	TGTGCCAGCAGTTATCAGCCGAACTATGGCTACACCTTC	CASSYQPNYGYTF
many	TRBV4-2	TRBJ2-2	NA	TGTGCCAGCAGCCAAGTTGCGGGTACCGGGGAGCTGTTTTTT	CASSQVAGTGELFF
once	TRBV12-3/TRBV12-4	TRBJ2-1	NA	TGTGCCAGCATGGTGGGAGGCAATGAGCAGTTCTTC	CASMVGGNEQFF
NA	TRBV20-1	TRBJ2-7	TRBD2	TGCAGTGCTAGAGATGTGCGGGGGGACTACGAGCAGTACTTC	CSARDVRGDYEQYF
few	TRBV5-4	TRBJ2-1	NA	TGTGCCAGCAGCTTGGCCTACTACAATGAGCAGTTCTTC	CASSLAYYNEQFF
few	TRBV4-1	TRBJ1-5	NA	TGCGCCAGCAGCCAAGAGGCAGGGAGGGATCAGCCCCAGCATTTT	CASSQEAGRDQPQHF
few	TRBV12-3/TRBV12-4	TRBJ2-2	NA	TGTGCCAGCAGGATGACTAGGGCCCACACCGGGGAGCTGTTTTTT	CASRMTRAHTGELFF
few	TRBV9	TRBJ2-3	NA	TGTGCCAGCAGCGTATCGGTCACAGATACGCAGTATTTT	CASSVSVTDTQYF
few	TRBV29-1	TRBJ1-2	NA	TGCAGCGTTGAAGATCAGGCAACGGGTCACGACTATGGCTACACCTTC	CSVEDQATGHDYGYTF
NA	TRBV28	TRBJ2-1	TRBD1	TGTGCCAGCAGTAGGGGGACAGGGCCTGCCTACAATGAGCAGTTCTTC	CASSRGTGPAYNEQFF
NA	TRBV15	TRBJ2-7	NA	TGTGCCACCAGCAGGTTTAGGGGCTACGAGCAGTACTTC	CATSRFRGYEQYF
NA	TRBV2	TRBJ2-2	NA	TGTGCCAGCAGGGGAGACAGATACCTCACCGGGGAGCTGTTTTTT	CASRGDRYLTGELFF
NA	TRBV27	TRBJ2-3	TRBD2	TGTGCCAGCAGTAGCGGGGGAAGCACAGATACGCAGTATTTT	CASSSGGSTDTQYF
NA	TRBV11-2	TRBJ1-4	NA	TGTGCCAGCAGTCTAGGGAACCGGGGCTCGAGGCACCAAAAACTGTTTTTT	CASSLGNRGSRHQKLFF
NA	TRBV6-1	TRBJ2-4	NA	TGTGCCAGCAGTGAAGTGGCACTAGCCAAAAACATTCAGTACTTC	CASSEVALAKNIQYF
few	TRBV6-2/TRBV6-3	TRBJ2-1	TRBD2	TGTGCCAGCAGACCCGAGACTAGCGGGGCCTACAATGAGCAGTTCTTC	CASRPETSGAYNEQFF
few	TRBV29-1	TRBJ1-1	NA	TGCAGCGTTGGGTCAGTGTCCCAACAAGCTTTCTTT	CSVGSVSQQAFF
NA	TRBV29-1	TRBJ2-1	NA	TGCAGCGTTGATATGGGCTACAATGAGCAGTTCTTC	CSVDMGYNEQFF
NA	TRBV9	TRBJ2-2	TRBD2	TGTGCCAGCAGCGACCTTAGCGGGGTTAACACCGGGGAGCTGTTTTTT	CASSDLSGVNTGELFF
few	TRBV12-3/TRBV12-4	TRBJ2-2	NA	TGTGCCAGCAGTTTTGGCCAGACCCGCTACACCGGGGAGCTGTTTTTT	CASSFGQTRYTGELFF
NA	TRBV6-2/TRBV6-3	TRBJ2-1	NA	TGTGCCAGCTGGGACTCGAGAATCTCCGAGCAGTTCTTC	CASWDSRISEQFF
NA	TRBV7-4	TRBJ2-3	NA	TGTGCCAGCAGCCCCCCCGGGTCTCCGGGGGATACGCAGTATTTT	CASSPPGSPGDTQYF
NA	TRBV7-2	TRBJ2-5	TRBD2	TGTGCCAGCAGCCCTTCGGCGGGGGTAGAGACCCAGTACTTC	CASSPSAGVETQYF
NA	TRBV20-1	TRBJ2-1	TRBD2	TGCAGTGCTGCCCTTTTCGCGGGGGTCAACAATGAGCAGTTCTTC	CSAALFAGVNNEQFF
NA	TRBV19	TRBJ2-2	NA	TGTGCCAGTAGTATCGCGGCGGCCGGGGAGCTGTTTTTT	CASSIAAAGELFF
NA	TRBV24-1	TRBJ2-1	NA	TGTGCCACCAGTGATTTAGTAGTCGGGTACAATGAGCAGTTCTTC	CATSDLVVGYNEQFF
once	TRBV15	TRBJ2-5	NA	TGTGCCACCAGCAGAGATTTGGGGCGCCCAGAGACCCAGTACTTC	CATSRDLGRPETQYF